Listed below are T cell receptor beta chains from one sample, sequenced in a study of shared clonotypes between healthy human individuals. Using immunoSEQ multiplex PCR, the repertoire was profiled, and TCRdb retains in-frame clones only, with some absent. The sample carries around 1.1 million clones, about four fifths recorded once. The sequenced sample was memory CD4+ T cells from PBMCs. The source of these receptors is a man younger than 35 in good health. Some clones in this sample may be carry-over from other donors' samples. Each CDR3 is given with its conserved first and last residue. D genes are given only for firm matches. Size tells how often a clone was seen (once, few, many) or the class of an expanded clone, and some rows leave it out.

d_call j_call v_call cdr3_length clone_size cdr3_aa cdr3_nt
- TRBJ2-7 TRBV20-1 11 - CSAEQGDEQYF TGCAGTGCTGAGCAGGGAGACGAGCAGTACTTC
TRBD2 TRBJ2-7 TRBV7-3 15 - CASSTTGTSFDEQYF TGTGCCAGCAGCACAACCGGGACTAGCTTCGACGAGCAGTACTTC
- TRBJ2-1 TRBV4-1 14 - CASSQPGRDSEQFF TGCGCCAGCAGCCAACCTGGGCGGGACTCTGAGCAGTTCTTC
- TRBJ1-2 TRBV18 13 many CASSPPGRYGYTF TGTGCCAGCTCACCACCGGGGCGCTATGGCTACACCTTC
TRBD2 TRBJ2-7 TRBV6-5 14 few CASTYGGGTYEQYF TGTGCCAGCACTTATGGCGGGGGAACCTACGAGCAGTACTTC
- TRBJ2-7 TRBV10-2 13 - CASNRQASDEQYF TGCGCCAGCAACCGACAGGCGAGCGACGAGCAGTACTTC
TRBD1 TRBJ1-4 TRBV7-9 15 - CASSPDRWANEKLFF TGTGCCAGCAGCCCGGACAGGTGGGCTAATGAAAAACTGTTTTTT
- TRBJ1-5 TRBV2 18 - CASSDLRVPLRGNQPQHF TGTGCCAGCAGTGATCTCCGGGTCCCCCTTCGGGGCAATCAGCCCCAGCATTTT
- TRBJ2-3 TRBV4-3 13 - CASSQLGGDTQYF TGCGCCAGCAGCCAATTGGGCGGGGATACGCAGTATTTT
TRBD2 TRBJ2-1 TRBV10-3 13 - CAISAGGYNEQFF TGTGCCATCTCAGCGGGAGGGTACAATGAGCAGTTCTTC
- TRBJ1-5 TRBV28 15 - CASRGSRADNQPQHF TGTGCCAGCAGGGGTTCGAGGGCGGACAATCAGCCCCAGCATTTT
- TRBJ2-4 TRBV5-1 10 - CASDKNIQYF TGCGCCAGCGACAAAAACATTCAGTACTTC
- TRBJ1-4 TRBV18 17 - CASSLAGLRAANEKLFF TGTGCCAGCTCACTCGCCGGGCTCCGGGCGGCTAATGAAAAACTGTTTTTT
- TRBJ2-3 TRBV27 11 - CASTRGDTQYF TGTGCCAGCACGCGGGGAGATACGCAGTATTTT
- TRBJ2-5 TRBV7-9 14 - CASSPTGPQETQYF TGTGCCAGCAGCCCCACGGGGCCCCAAGAGACCCAGTACTTC
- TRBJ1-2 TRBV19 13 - CASSMRGGYGYTF TGTGCCAGTAGTATGAGGGGTGGCTATGGCTACACCTTC
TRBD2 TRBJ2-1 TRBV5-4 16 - CASSLGLAGGLGEQFF TGTGCCAGCAGCTTGGGGTTAGCGGGAGGTTTGGGTGAGCAGTTCTTC
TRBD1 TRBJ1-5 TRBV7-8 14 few CASSPQGRVQPQHF TGTGCCAGCAGCCCACAGGGGCGGGTTCAGCCCCAGCATTTT
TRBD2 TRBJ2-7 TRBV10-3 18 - CAISESGDGGRGSYEQYF TGTGCCATCAGTGAGTCGGGGGATGGCGGGAGAGGATCCTACGAGCAGTACTTC
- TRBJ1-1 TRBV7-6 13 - CASSLKENTEAFF TGTGCCAGCAGCCTGAAGGAGAACACTGAAGCTTTCTTT
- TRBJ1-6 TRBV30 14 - CAWSAQGRNSPLHF TGTGCCTGGAGTGCACAGGGAAGGAATTCACCCCTCCACTTT
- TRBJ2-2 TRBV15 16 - CATSRGSRGLTGELFF TGTGCCACCAGCAGAGGATCCAGGGGTCTCACCGGGGAGCTGTTTTTT
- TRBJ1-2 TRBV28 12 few CASSRAMYGYTF TGTGCCAGCAGCCGCGCCATGTATGGCTACACCTTC
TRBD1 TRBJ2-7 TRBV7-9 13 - CASSVNTGGEQYF TGTGCCAGCAGCGTCAACACAGGGGGTGAGCAGTACTTC
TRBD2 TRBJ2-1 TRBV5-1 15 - CASSRTSGNYNEQFF TGCGCCAGCAGCCGCACTAGCGGGAATTACAATGAGCAGTTCTTC
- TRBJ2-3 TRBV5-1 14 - CASSLVLGGDTQYF TGCGCCAGCAGCTTGGTGCTAGGAGGGGATACGCAGTATTTT
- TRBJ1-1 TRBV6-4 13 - CASSALRGGEAFF TGTGCCAGCAGTGCCCTACGGGGGGGTGAAGCTTTCTTT
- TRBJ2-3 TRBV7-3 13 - CASRLDGSDTQYF TGTGCCAGCAGACTCGACGGGTCAGATACGCAGTATTTT
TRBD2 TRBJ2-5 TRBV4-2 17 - CASSQGVAGGYQETQYF TGTGCCAGCAGCCAAGGGGTAGCGGGCGGGTACCAAGAGACCCAGTACTTC
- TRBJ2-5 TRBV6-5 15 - CASSPSTSRAETQYF TGTGCCAGCAGTCCCTCCACAAGTAGGGCAGAGACCCAGTACTTC
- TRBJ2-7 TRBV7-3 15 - CASSQGAGGPYEQYF TGTGCCAGCAGCCAGGGGGCGGGAGGGCCGTACGAGCAGTACTTC